This T cell receptor (beta chain) stems from a study of T cells in Graves' hyperthyroidism and ophthalmopathy. Germline lookup yields CDR1 MGHRA and CDR2 YSYEKL. The CDR3 is 16 residues long. V gave up 0 bases and J gave up 3 bases; unmatched junction bases: 4. There were TCR beta CDR3 regions amplified from RNA transcripts. TCR CDR3 underwent first-round RT-PCR with the HTBI primer set. TCRdb recomputed calls from the multiplex PCR reads with MiXCR, one row per CDR3 protein. The table shows over 700,000 distinct CDR3 sequences, with under 20% occurring only once. This clonotype has only a few counts. Ahead of any ophthalmopathy symptoms, the blood sample was obtained at the first diagnosis of hyperthyroidism.

The rearrangement links TRBV4-1 to TRBJ2-1; 8 bases align to TRBD2. The origin of this receptor is a woman between 45 and 65 years old with Graves' hyperthyroidism that later progressed to Graves' ophthalmopathy. The source material was blood. CDR3: CASSQDERGYYNEQFF. The CDR3 region has the DNA TGCGCCAGCAGCCAAGACGAGCGGGGGTACTACAATGAGCAGTTCTTC.